The 3 T cell receptor beta chains reported below all come from one sample, sequenced in a study of blood T cells in healthy people across ages. Next came a second PCR, run for roughly 6 to 11 cycles, which used a sample-barcoded 5' primer along with a J-beta primer mix. TCRdb reprocessed the 5' RACE reads via MiXCR and lists one record per CDR3 protein. This table holds about 1.8 million distinct CDR3 sequences, about 49% found once. The source material was blood. These receptors were collected from a woman aged 40 to 50 in good health.

This clonotype turned up a few times. The chain links TRBV29-1 to TRBJ2-3; 8 nucleotides agree with TRBD2. The CDR3 sequence is 15 residues long. Germline loops: CDR1 SQVTM, CDR2 ANQGSEA. J was trimmed by 1 base and V by 3 bases; bases with no gene match: 6. The CDR3 DNA reads as TGCAGCGTTGAGAGCCTCGGGGGGGGCACAGATACGCAGTATTTT. This codes for CSVESLGGGTDTQYF.

This clonotype has just one count. V usage is TRBV6-5 and J usage is TRBJ1-1; D not resolved. The CDR3 length is 14 residues. V lost 5 bases and J 5 bases, leaving 15 bases between the germline ends. CDR1 is MNHEY and CDR2 is SVGAGI in the germline V gene. CDR3 in amino acids: CASSRTPPKTEAFF. Here the CDR3 DNA reads TGTGCCAGCAGTCGAACTCCCCCGAAAACTGAAGCTTTCTTT.

This clonotype was picked up many times. The chain joins TRBV5-1 to TRBJ2-7; D call uncertain. CDR1 and CDR2 (germline): SGHRS, YFSETQ. The ends were cut back, 4 bases at V and 0 bases at J, with 8 bases in the middle. This CDR3 spans 13 amino acids. CDR3 amino acids: CASSPDISYEQYF. CDR3 DNA sequence: TGCGCCAGCAGCCCAGACATCTCCTACGAGCAGTACTTC.